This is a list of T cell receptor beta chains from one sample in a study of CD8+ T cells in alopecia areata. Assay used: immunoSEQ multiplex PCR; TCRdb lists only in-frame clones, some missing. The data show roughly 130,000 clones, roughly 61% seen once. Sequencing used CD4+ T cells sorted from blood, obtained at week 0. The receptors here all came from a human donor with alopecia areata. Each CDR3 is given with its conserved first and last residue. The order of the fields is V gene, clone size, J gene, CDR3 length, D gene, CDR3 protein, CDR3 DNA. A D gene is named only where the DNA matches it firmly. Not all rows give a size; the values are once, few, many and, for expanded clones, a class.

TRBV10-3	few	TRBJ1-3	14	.	CAISGTDSGNTIYF	TGTGCCATCAGTGGGACGGACTCTGGAAACACCATATATTTT
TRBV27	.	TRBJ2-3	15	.	CASSTGREFTDTQYF	TGTGCCAGCAGTACCGGACGGGAGTTCACAGATACGCAGTATTTT
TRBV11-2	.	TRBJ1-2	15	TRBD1	CASSFTRGANYGYTF	TGTGCCAGCAGCTTTACCAGGGGGGCTAACTATGGCTACACCTTC
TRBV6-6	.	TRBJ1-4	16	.	CASSYSTGGEAKKLFF	TGTGCCAGCAGTTACTCGACTGGAGGGGAGGCGAAAAAACTGTTTTTT
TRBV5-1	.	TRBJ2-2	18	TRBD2	CASSNLAGGSANTGELFF	TGCGCCAGCAGCAACCTAGCGGGGGGCAGCGCGAACACCGGGGAGCTGTTTTTT
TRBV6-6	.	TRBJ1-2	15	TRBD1	CASSSRRDSPYGYTF	TGTGCCAGCAGTTCTAGACGGGACAGTCCTTATGGCTACACCTTC
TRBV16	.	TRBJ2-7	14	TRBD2	CASSPSGLAREQYF	TGTGCCAGCAGCCCCTCGGGACTAGCGAGGGAGCAGTACTTC
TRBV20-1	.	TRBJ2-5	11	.	CSASPKETQYF	TGCAGTGCTAGTCCCAAGGAGACCCAGTACTTC
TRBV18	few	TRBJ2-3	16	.	CASSPTPGDSGDTQYF	TGTGCCAGCTCACCGACCCCTGGAGATAGTGGAGATACGCAGTATTTT
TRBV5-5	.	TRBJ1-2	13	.	CASSGRGAYGYTF	TGTGCCAGCAGCGGCCGTGGGGCCTATGGCTACACCTTC
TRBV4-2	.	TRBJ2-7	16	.	CASSQDLGQGDYEQYF	TGTGCCAGCAGCCAAGATCTTGGGCAGGGAGACTACGAGCAGTACTTC
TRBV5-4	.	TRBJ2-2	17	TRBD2	CASSLDPLAGATGELFF	TGTGCCAGCAGCTTGGATCCGCTAGCGGGAGCCACCGGGGAGCTGTTTTTT
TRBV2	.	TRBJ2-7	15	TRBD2	CASSVMTSGSSEQYF	TGTGCCAGCAGTGTTATGACTAGCGGGAGCTCCGAGCAGTACTTC
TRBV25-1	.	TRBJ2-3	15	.	CASSQDGASTDTQYF	TGTGCCAGCAGTCAGGACGGAGCTAGCACAGATACGCAGTATTTT
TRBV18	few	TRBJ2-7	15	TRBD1	CASSPPSRGNYEQYF	TGTGCCAGCTCACCACCGTCCAGGGGGAACTACGAGCAGTACTTC
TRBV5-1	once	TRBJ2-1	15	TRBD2	CASSLNLAGDNEQFF	TGCGCCAGCAGCCTAAACCTAGCGGGAGACAATGAGCAGTTCTTC
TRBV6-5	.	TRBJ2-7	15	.	CASSYPRGGIYEQYF	TGTGCCAGCAGTTACCCGAGGGGGGGAATCTACGAGCAGTACTTC
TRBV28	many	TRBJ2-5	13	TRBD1	CASRQGLEGTQYF	TGTGCCAGCCGACAGGGCCTCGAAGGGACCCAGTACTTC
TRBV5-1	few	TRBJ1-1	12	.	CASSDPPTEAFF	TGCGCCAGCAGCGACCCCCCCACTGAAGCTTTCTTT
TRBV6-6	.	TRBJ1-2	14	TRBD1	CASSLLGQGYGYTF	TGTGCCAGCAGTCTACTCGGACAGGGCTATGGCTACACCTTC
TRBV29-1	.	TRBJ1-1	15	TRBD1	CSAETGTGGFSEAFF	TGCAGCGCTGAAACCGGGACAGGGGGTTTCTCTGAAGCTTTCTTT
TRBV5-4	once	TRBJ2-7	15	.	CASSLLGTGSYEQYF	TGTGCCAGCAGCTTATTGGGGACGGGCTCCTACGAGCAGTACTTC
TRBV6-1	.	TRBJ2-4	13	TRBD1	CASSQTYRGIQYF	TGTGCCAGCAGTCAAACTTACAGGGGCATTCAGTACTTC
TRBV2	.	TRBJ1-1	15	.	CASSAQRWENTEAFF	TGTGCCAGCAGTGCCCAAAGATGGGAGAACACTGAAGCTTTCTTT
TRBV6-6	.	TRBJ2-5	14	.	CASSPGDVQETQYF	TGTGCCAGCAGCCCCGGGGACGTCCAAGAGACCCAGTACTTC
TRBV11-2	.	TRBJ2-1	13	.	CASSWRASNEQFF	TGTGCCAGCAGCTGGAGGGCATCCAATGAGCAGTTCTTC
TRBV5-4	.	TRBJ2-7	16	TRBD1	CASSLGGTGGDYEQYF	TGTGCCAGCAGCTTGGGGGGGACAGGGGGCGATTACGAGCAGTACTTC
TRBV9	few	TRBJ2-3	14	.	CASSEQGSTDTQYF	TGTGCCAGCAGCGAACAGGGTAGCACAGATACGCAGTATTTT
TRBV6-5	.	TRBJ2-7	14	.	CASSYRLDTYEQYF	TGTGCCAGCAGTTACCGGCTAGATACCTACGAGCAGTACTTC
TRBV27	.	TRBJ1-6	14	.	CASSFVGSYSPLHF	TGTGCCAGCAGTTTTGTAGGGTCTTATTCACCCCTCCACTTT
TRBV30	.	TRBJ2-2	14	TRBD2	CACRTSGNTGELFF	TGTGCCTGCCGGACTAGCGGGAACACCGGGGAGCTGTTTTTT
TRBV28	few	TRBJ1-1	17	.	CASSLGAEWGMNAEAFF	TGTGCCAGCAGTTTAGGGGCCGAATGGGGGATGAACGCTGAAGCTTTCTTT
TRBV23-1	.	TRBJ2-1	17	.	CASSQSRGLGAYNEQFF	TGCGCCAGCAGTCAATCGAGGGGACTCGGAGCCTACAATGAGCAGTTCTTC
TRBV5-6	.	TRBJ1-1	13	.	CASSLARVPEAFF	TGTGCCAGCAGCTTGGCGAGGGTTCCTGAAGCTTTCTTT
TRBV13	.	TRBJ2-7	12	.	CASRTEGPEQYF	TGTGCCAGCAGGACCGAGGGACCGGAGCAGTACTTC
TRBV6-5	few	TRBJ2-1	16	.	CASSYRLDTLGNEQFF	TGTGCCAGCAGTTACCGACTGGACACCCTCGGTAATGAGCAGTTCTTC
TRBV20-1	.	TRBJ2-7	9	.	CSAIYEQYF	TGCAGTGCTATCTACGAGCAGTACTTC
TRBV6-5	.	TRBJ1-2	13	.	CASSSQLGYGYTF	TGTGCCAGCAGTTCCCAATTAGGGTATGGCTACACCTTC
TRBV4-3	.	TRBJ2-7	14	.	CASSQDMTAYEQYF	TGCGCCAGCAGCCAAGATATGACAGCCTACGAGCAGTACTTC
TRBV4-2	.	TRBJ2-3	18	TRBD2	CASSPRLAGDPRTDTQYF	TGTGCCAGCAGCCCGCGACTAGCGGGGGACCCGCGGACAGATACGCAGTATTTT
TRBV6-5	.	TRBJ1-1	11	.	CASGRWDAAFF	TGTGCCAGTGGAAGGTGGGACGCAGCTTTCTTT
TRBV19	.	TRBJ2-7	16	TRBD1	CASSQRSGTGTYEQYF	TGTGCCAGTAGCCAACGATCGGGGACAGGTACCTACGAGCAGTACTTC
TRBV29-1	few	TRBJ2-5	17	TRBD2	CSVLPRTSGSGQETQYF	TGCAGCGTTCTACCCCGGACTAGCGGGAGTGGGCAAGAGACCCAGTACTTC
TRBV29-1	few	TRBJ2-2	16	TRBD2	CSVEGLAGGNTGELFF	TGCAGCGTAGAGGGACTAGCGGGGGGTAACACCGGGGAGCTGTTTTTT
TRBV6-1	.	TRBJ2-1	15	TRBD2	CASRPGTSGVNEQFF	TGTGCCAGCAGGCCCGGGACTAGCGGGGTCAATGAGCAGTTCTTC
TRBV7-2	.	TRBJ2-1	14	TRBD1	CATKGDRGIDEQFF	TGTGCCACCAAAGGGGACAGGGGGATCGATGAGCAGTTCTTC
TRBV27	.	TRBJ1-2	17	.	CASSLSRVMRDRYGYTF	TGTGCCAGCAGTTTATCGAGGGTTATGAGGGACCGATATGGCTACACCTTC
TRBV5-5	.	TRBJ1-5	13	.	CASSFTGDQPQHF	TGTGCCAGCAGCTTTACAGGTGATCAGCCCCAGCATTTT
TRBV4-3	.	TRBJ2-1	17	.	CASSRTTGTLVVNEQFF	TGCGCCAGCAGCCGCACAACCGGGACTCTGGTCGTCAATGAGCAGTTCTTC
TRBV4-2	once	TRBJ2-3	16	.	CASSQERGQYTDTQYF	TGTGCCAGCAGCCAAGAACGGGGGCAATACACAGATACGCAGTATTTT
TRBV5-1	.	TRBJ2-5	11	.	CASSSQETQYF	TGCGCCAGCAGCTCACAAGAGACCCAGTACTTC
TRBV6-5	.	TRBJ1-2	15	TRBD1	CASSSTRQGVSGYTF	TGTGCCAGCAGTTCGACGAGGCAGGGGGTTTCAGGCTACACCTTC
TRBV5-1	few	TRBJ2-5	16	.	CASSLDPGRPEETQYF	TGCGCCAGCAGCTTGGATCCGGGACGCCCTGAAGAGACCCAGTACTTC
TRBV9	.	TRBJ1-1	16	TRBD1	CASSAGTGPMNTEAFF	TGTGCCAGCAGCGCCGGGACAGGGCCCATGAACACTGAAGCTTTCTTT
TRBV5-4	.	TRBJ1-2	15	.	CASSLRAGTNYGYTF	TGTGCCAGCAGCTTGAGAGCAGGGACTAACTATGGCTACACCTTC
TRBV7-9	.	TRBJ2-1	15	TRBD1	CASSSGDRIYNEQFF	TGTGCCAGCAGCTCCGGGGACAGGATCTACAATGAGCAGTTCTTC
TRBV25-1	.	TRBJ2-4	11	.	CASSEDSYQYF	TGTGCCAGCAGTGAGGACAGTTATCAGTACTTC
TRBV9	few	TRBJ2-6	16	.	CASSPSGGNGANVLTF	TGTGCCAGCAGCCCATCGGGGGGCAATGGGGCCAACGTCCTGACTTTC
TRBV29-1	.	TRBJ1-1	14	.	CSVESSPGNTEAFF	TGCAGCGTTGAATCTTCCCCGGGGAACACTGAAGCTTTCTTT
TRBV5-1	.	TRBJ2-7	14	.	CASSLVGGPYEQYF	TGCGCCAGCAGCTTGGTGGGGGGGCCGTACGAGCAGTACTTC